This T cell receptor (beta chain) was sequenced for a study of blood T cell repertoires in COVID-19. About the research overall: Acute and convalescent COVID-19 specimens originated in the United States, Italy and Spain. PBMCs, B-cell-depleted T cells, or T cells provided the cDNA or gDNA that made up the material.

Authors' methods: Amplification with reference gene primers provided the estimates of nucleated cell counts. The method was immunoSEQ multiplex PCR; TCRdb's version includes in-frame clones alone and lacks a portion of them. The DNA gave D and trimming, while V, J and clone size come from that table. The sample contains approximately 91,000 clones, about 75% of which appear only once. In this sample, this clone turned up a few times. The source material was peripheral blood. The sequence was obtained from a woman of 80 years or more with acute or convalescent COVID-19.

CDR3 amino acids: CASSLRVGGGRQETQYF. In DNA form, the CDR3 reads TGTGCCAGCAGCTTAAGGGTAGGGGGGGGACGCCAAGAGACCCAGTACTTC. The chain recombines TRBV7-9 with TRBJ2-5; possible D gene TRBD2, 7 bases. Germline CDR1 reads SEHNR; CDR2 reads FQNEAQ (reference sequence). The CDR3 consists of 17 residues. V was pared by 2 bases and J by 1 base, with 17 bases between.